This T cell receptor (beta chain) was sequenced in a study of cytomegalovirus exposure and HLA in healthy donors. The PCR made use of 60 Vbeta and 13 Jbeta primers. Profiling relied on immunoSEQ multiplex PCR, and the TCRdb table lists in-frame clones only, not all of them. The repertoire table contains about 34,000 clones. Sample: PBMCs. This receptor was obtained from a human donor in good health.

The CDR3 DNA reads TGTGCCAGCAGCGTAACTAGCGGGGGGAGCTCTGGGGCCAACGTCCTGACTTTC. Residues: CASSVTSGGSSGANVLTF. This chain connects TRBV9 to TRBJ2-6; 12 nucleotides align to TRBD2. Germline V CDR1 and CDR2: SGDLS, YYNGEE. The CDR3 is made up of 18 amino acids. V was clipped by 1 base and J by 0 bases; unmatched bases: 2.